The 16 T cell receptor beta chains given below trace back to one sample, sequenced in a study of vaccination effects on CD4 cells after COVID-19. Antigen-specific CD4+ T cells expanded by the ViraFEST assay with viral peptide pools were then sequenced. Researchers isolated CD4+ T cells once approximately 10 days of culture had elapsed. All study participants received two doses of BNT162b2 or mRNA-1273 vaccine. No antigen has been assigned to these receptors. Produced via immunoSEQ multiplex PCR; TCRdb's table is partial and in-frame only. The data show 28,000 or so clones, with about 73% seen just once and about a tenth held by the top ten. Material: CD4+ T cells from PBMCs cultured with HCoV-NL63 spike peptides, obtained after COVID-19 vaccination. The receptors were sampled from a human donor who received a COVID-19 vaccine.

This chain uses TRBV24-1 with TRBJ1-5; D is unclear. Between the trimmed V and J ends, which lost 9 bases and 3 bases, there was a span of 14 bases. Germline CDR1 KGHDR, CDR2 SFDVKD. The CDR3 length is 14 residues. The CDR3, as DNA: TGTGCCACCCAGGATACGTCATCCAATCAGCCCCAGCATTTT. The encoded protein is CATQDTSSNQPQHF.

The DNA of the CDR3 is TGTGCCAGCAGCGGCCTAGCCCCCACAGATACGCAGTATTTT. Its protein product is CASSGLAPTDTQYF. The chain joins TRBV9 to TRBJ2-3; possibly TRBD2 for D (5 bases). V lost 3 bases, J lost 2 bases, and 10 bases lay in between. Per germline, CDR1 SGDLS and CDR2 YYNGEE. This CDR3 has 14 residues.

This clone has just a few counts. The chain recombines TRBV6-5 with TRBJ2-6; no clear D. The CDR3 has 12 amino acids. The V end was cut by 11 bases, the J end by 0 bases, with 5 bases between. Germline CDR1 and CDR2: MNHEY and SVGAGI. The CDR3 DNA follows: TGTGCCGGATACTCTGGGGCCAACGTCCTGACTTTC. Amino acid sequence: CAGYSGANVLTF.

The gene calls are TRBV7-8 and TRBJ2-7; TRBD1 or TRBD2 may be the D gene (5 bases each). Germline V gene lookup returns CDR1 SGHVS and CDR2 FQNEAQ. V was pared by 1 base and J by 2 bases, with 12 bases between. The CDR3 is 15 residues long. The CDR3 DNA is TGTGCCAGCAGCTTAGGAGTCTCGGGACCCTACGAGCAGTACTTC. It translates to CASSLGVSGPYEQYF.

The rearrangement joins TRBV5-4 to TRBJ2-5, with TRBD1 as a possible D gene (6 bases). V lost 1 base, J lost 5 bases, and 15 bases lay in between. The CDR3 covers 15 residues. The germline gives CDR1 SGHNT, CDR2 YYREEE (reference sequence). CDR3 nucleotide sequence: TGTGCCAGCAGCTTGCCCCTACAGGGTGGGGAGACCCAGTACTTC. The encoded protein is CASSLPLQGGETQYF.

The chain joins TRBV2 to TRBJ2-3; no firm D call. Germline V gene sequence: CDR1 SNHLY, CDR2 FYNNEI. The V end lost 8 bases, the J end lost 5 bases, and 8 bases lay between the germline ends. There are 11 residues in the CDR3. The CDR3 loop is CASGSLDTQYF. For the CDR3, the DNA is TGTGCCAGCGGATCCCTAGATACGCAGTATTTT.

The CDR3 DNA follows: TGCGCCAGCTCCCGAGGAGCGGGCCTAGCTCCGAATGAGCAGTTCTTC. Amino acid sequence: CASSRGAGLAPNEQFF. J is TRBJ2-1 and V is TRBV10-1; possibly TRBD2 for D (6 bases). V was cut by 8 bases and J by 7 bases, with 24 bases left in between. Germline V gives CDR1 WNHNN, CDR2 SYGVQD (reference sequence). The CDR3 has 16 amino acids.

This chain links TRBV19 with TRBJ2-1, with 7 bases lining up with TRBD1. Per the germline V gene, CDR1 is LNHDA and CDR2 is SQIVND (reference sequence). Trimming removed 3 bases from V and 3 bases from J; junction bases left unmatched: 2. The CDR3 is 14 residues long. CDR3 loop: CASSIGDSYNEQFF. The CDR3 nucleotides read TGTGCCAGTAGTATTGGGGACAGCTACAATGAGCAGTTCTTC.

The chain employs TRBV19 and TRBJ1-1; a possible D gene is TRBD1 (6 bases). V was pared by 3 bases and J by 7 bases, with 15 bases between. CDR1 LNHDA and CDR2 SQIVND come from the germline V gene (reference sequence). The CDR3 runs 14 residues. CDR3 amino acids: CASSMAGTQGEAFF. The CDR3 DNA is TGTGCCAGTAGTATGGCCGGGACACAAGGTGAAGCTTTCTTT.

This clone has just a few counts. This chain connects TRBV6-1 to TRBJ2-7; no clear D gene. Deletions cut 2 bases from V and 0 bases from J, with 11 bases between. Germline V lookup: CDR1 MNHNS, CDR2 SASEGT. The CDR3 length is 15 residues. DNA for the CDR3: TGTGCCAGCAGTGAATTGGGCAGTTCCTCCTACGAGCAGTACTTC. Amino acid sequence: CASSELGSSSYEQYF.

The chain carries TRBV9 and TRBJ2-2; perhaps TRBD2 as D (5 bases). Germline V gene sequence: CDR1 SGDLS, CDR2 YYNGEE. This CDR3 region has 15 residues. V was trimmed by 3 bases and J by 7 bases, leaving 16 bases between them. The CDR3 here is CASSDHMSGDGELFF. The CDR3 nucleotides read TGTGCCAGCAGCGATCATATGAGCGGCGACGGGGAGCTGTTTTTT.

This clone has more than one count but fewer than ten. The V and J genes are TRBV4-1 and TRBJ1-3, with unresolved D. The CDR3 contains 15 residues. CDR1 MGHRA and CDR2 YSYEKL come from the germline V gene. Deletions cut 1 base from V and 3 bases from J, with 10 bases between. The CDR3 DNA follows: TGCGCCAGCAGCCAAGGACCGTATGTTGGAAACACCATATATTTT. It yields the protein CASSQGPYVGNTIYF.

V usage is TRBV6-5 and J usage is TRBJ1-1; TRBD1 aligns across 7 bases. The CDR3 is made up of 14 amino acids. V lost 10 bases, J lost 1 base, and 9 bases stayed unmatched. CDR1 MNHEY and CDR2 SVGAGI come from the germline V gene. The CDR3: CATRQGFANTEAFF. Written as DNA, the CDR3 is TGTGCCACTCGACAGGGCTTTGCGAACACTGAAGCTTTCTTT.

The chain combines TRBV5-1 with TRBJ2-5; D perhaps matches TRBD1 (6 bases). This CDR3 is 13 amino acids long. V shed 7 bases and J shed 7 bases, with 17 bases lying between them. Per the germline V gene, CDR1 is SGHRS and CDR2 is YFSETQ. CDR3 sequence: CASLPVGGRTQYF. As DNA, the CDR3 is TGCGCCAGCTTACCGGTAGGGGGACGGACCCAGTACTTC.

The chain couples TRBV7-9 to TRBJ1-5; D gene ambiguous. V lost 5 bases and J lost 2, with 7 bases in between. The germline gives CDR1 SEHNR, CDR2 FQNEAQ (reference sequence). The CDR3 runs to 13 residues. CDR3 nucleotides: TGTGCCAGCAGCCGCGACGGCAATCAGCCCCAGCATTTT. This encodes CASSRDGNQPQHF.

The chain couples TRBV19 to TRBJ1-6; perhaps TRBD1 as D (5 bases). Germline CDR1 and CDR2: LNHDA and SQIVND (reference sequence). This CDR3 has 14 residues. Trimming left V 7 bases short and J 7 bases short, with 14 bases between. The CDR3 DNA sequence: TGTGCCAGTACCTATTGGGGGGGAAATTCACCCCTCCACTTT. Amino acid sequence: CASTYWGGNSPLHF. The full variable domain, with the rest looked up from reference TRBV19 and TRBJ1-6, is DGGITQSPKYLFRKEGQNVTLSCEQNLNHDAMYWYRQDPGQGLRLIYYSQIVNDFQKGDIAEGYSVSREKKESFPLTVTSAQKNPTAFYLCASTYWGGNSPLHFGNGTRLTVT.